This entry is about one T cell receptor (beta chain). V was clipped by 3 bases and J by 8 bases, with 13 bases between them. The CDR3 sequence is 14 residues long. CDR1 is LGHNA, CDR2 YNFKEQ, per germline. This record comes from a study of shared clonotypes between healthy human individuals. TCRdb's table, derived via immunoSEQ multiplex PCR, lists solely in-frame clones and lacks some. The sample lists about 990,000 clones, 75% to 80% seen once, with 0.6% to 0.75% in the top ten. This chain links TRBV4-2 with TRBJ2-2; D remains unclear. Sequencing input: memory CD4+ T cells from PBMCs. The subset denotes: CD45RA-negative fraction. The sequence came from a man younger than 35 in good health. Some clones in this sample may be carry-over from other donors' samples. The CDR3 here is CASSQSIGAGELFF. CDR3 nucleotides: TGTGCCAGCAGCCAGAGTATCGGAGCGGGGGAGCTGTTTTTT.